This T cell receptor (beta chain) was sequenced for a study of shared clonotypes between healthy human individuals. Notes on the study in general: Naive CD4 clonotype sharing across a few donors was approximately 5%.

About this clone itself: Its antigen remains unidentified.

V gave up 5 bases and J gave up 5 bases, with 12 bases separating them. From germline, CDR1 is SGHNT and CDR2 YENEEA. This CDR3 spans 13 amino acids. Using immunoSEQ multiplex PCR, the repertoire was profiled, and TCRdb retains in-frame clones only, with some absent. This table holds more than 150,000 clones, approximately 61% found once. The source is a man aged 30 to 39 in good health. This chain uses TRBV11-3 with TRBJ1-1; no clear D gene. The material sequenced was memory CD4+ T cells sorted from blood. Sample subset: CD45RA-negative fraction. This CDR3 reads CASSAARGTEAFF. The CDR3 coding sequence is TGTGCCAGCAGCGCCGCGAGAGGGACTGAAGCTTTCTTT.